This T cell receptor (beta chain) was recovered during a study of early stage breast cancer tumors. TCRdb keeps only in-frame clones here, not all; method: immunoSEQ multiplex PCR. The sample lists roughly 53,000 clones, about nine tenths occurring once. This CDR3 comprises 13 residues. Trimming at V came to 5 bases and at J to 7 bases, leaving 2 bases not matched to a gene. Germline values: CDR1 SQVTM, CDR2 ANQGSEA. The receptor was isolated from an older person with breast cancer. The chain is built from TRBV29-1 and TRBJ1-6, with TRBD1 matching 10 bases. The sequenced sample was blood. The CDR3 DNA follows: TGCAGCGTTACGACAGGGGGCAATTCACCCCTCCACTTT. This codes for CSVTTGGNSPLHF.